This T cell receptor (beta chain) was obtained from a study of a mutant IDH1 vaccine in newly diagnosed glioma. Specified time point: week 35, safety follow-up. In the vaccine, a single dose held 300 ug of the mutant IDH1 20-mer peptide, along with topical imiquimod. The CDR3 length is 13 residues. Trimming took off 0 bases at V and 10 bases at J, with 11 bases between the two ends. The germline CDR1 and CDR2 sequences are SGHDT and YYEEEE. Sequencing was performed with immunoSEQ multiplex PCR; in TCRdb, only in-frame clones are kept and a portion is missing. Among 30,000 to 40,000 clones listed, approximately 78% were seen once. In the case of this clone: Its antigen is not known.

Study-wide points: Across multiple MHC alleles, 93.3% of patients had vaccine-induced responses.

The chain employs TRBV5-6 and TRBJ2-1; possible D gene TRBD1, 5 bases. Sequenced here: PBMCs, sampled from a glioma patient whose treatment included an IDH1 peptide vaccine. This clonotype was obtained from a woman under 30 with glioma. CDR3 sequence (DNA): TGTGCCAGCAGCTTGGTAGGGGTCCGGGAGCAGTTCTTC. It encodes CASSLVGVREQFF. Combining the CDR3 with reference TRBV5-6 and TRBJ2-1 gives the whole variable domain DAGVTQSPTHLIKTRGQQVTLRCSPKSGHDTVSWYQQALGQGPQFIFQYYEEEERQRGNFPDRFSGHQFPNYSSELNVNALLLGDSALYLCASSLVGVREQFFGPGTRLTVL.